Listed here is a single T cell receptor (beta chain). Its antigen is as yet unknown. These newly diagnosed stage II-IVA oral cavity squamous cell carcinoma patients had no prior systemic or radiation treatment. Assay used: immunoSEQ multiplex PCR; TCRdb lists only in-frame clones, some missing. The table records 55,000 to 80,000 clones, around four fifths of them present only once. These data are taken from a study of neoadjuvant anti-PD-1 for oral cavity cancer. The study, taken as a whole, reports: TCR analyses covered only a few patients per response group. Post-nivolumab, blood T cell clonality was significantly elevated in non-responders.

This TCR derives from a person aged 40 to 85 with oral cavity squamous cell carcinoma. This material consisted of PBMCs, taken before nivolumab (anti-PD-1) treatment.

DNA for the CDR3: TGTGCCAGCAGTGACGTCGCCCAGGGGGGCACAGATACGCAGTATTTT. Its protein is CASSDVAQGGTDTQYF. J is TRBJ2-3 and V is TRBV6-4, with TRBD1 identical over 7 bases. The germline V gene encodes CDR1 MRHNA and CDR2 SNTAGT. The CDR3 loop spans 16 amino acids. After removal of 2 bases from V and 1 base from J, the junction contained 6 bases not matched to a gene.